This T cell receptor beta chain comes out of a study of blood T cell repertoires in COVID-19. Overall study: Material from acute and convalescent COVID-19 was sourced from the United States, Italy and Spain. T cells, B-cell-depleted T cells, or PBMCs provided the cDNA or gDNA that served as material.

The germline V and J ends were trimmed by 3 bases and 10 bases, with 16 bases remaining between them. The CDR3 runs to 14 residues. The V gene's germline CDR1 is MDHEN and CDR2 SYDVKM. Per the original methods: Amplification with reference gene primers provided the estimates of nucleated cell counts. This table comes from immunoSEQ multiplex PCR, and its TCRdb copy is limited to in-frame clones, with some not included. The DNA was the basis for D and trimming; V, J and clone size are from that table. This sample has about 200,000 clones, with about 80% found just once. This clonotype was obtained from a woman in her thirties or forties with active or convalescent COVID-19. The rearrangement joins TRBV28 to TRBJ1-5, with D possibly being TRBD1 (5 bases). The sample taken for sequencing was peripheral blood. The CDR3 here is CASSFGQGIGPQHF. The CDR3 nucleotides read TGTGCCAGCAGTTTTGGCCAGGGCATCGGTCCCCAGCATTTT.